This TCR beta chain was identified during a study of T cell clones after liver transplantation. Whole-study context: Without induction therapy, subjects received standard immunosuppression until 12-24 months post-transplant.

Only in-frame clones appear in the TCRdb table, and some are missing; sequencing was by immunoSEQ multiplex PCR. Seen here are around 43,000 clones, 86% observed once, and the top ten hold 2% to 2.5%. This clone was recorded a few times. The specimen comprised CD4+ T cells from blood, sampled 24 months after liver transplant. The clonotype was recovered from a human patient who received a liver transplant. Among the T cells, some may be from the graft donor.

CDR3 nucleotides: TGTGCCAGCAGCGTGACAGGCGGGTACGAGCAGTACTTC. Translated: CASSVTGGYEQYF. The V gene is TRBV9, the J gene TRBJ2-7; D possibly corresponds to TRBD1 (6 bases). Trimming removed 2 bases at V and 4 bases at J, with 10 bases between. Germline V gene sequence: CDR1 SGDLS, CDR2 YYNGEE. The CDR3 is 13 residues long.